The rows below give T cell receptor beta chains drawn from one sample of a study of a mutant IDH1 vaccine in newly diagnosed glioma. Generated by immunoSEQ multiplex PCR, the TCRdb table keeps only in-frame clones and is missing some. Of approximately 100,000 clones listed, over 85% were seen once; the top ten hold roughly 0.54%. This material consisted of PBMCs, taken from a glioma patient treated with radiotherapy, temozolomide or both. All receptors derive from a woman aged 45-65 years with glioma. The CDR3 runs from the conserved cysteine through the conserved F or W. A D gene is named only where the DNA matches it firmly. Where a row states a size, it is once, few, many or the class of an expanded clone; other rows omit it.

>TRBJ1-1|.|.|TRBV28|12
CATLDRNTEAFF
TGTGCCACGCTAGACAGGAACACTGAAGCTTTCTTT
>TRBJ1-5|.|.|TRBV10-3|13
CAITGASNQPQHF
TGTGCCATCACAGGAGCTAGCAATCAGCCCCAGCATTTT
>TRBJ2-4|.|.|TRBV29-1|14
CSVGDRGSKNIQYF
TGCAGCGTTGGGGACCGGGGGTCCAAAAACATTCAGTACTTC
>TRBJ1-1|.|.|TRBV28|16
CASKLTGYEHVRGAFF
TGTGCCAGCAAACTGACAGGCTACGAACACGTACGAGGAGCTTTCTTT
>TRBJ2-2|TRBD2|.|TRBV7-3|17
CASSLRPLAGVTGELFF
TGTGCCAGCAGCTTAAGGCCCCTAGCGGGAGTCACCGGGGAGCTGTTTTTT
>TRBJ2-7|.|.|TRBV6-1|14
CASSEGRLGLEQYF
TGTGCCAGCAGTGAAGGCAGGCTGGGGCTCGAGCAGTACTTC
>TRBJ2-5|TRBD2|.|TRBV5-1|15
CASNEIAGVQETQYF
TGCGCCAGCAATGAGATAGCGGGGGTACAAGAGACCCAGTACTTC
>TRBJ2-1|TRBD1|.|TRBV28|15
CASRGQGAAYNEQFF
TGTGCCAGCAGGGGACAGGGGGCGGCCTACAATGAGCAGTTCTTC
>TRBJ1-2|.|.|TRBV25-1|13
CASSEWENYGYTF
TGTGCCAGCAGTGAATGGGAAAACTATGGCTACACCTTC
>TRBJ1-3|.|.|TRBV6-1|14
CASIGLSSGNTIYF
TGTGCCAGCATTGGACTGTCCTCTGGAAACACCATATATTTT
>TRBJ1-1|.|.|TRBV19|14
CASSFQRGRTEAFF
TGTGCCAGTAGCTTCCAACGGGGGAGGACTGAAGCTTTCTTT
>TRBJ2-7|.|.|TRBV5-4|15
CASSLGTGYSYEQYF
TGTGCCAGCAGCTTGGGTACAGGCTACTCCTACGAGCAGTACTTC
>TRBJ2-7|.|once|TRBV2|14
CASSEGLANYEQYF
TGTGCCAGCAGTGAAGGTCTAGCCAACTACGAGCAGTACTTC
>TRBJ1-1|TRBD1|.|TRBV19|14
CASSIQGASTEAFF
TGTGCCAGTAGTATCCAGGGGGCGAGCACTGAAGCTTTCTTT
>TRBJ2-1|.|.|TRBV13|14
CASRLRNRDNEQFF
TGTGCCAGCAGGCTAAGGAACCGGGACAATGAGCAGTTCTTC
>TRBJ2-2|TRBD2|.|TRBV5-1|18
CASSFSIAGDPNTGELFF
TGCGCCAGCAGCTTTAGCATAGCGGGAGATCCGAACACCGGGGAGCTGTTTTTT
>TRBJ2-1|.|.|TRBV13|11
CASSSGYEQFF
TGTGCCAGCAGCTCCGGCTATGAGCAGTTCTTC
>TRBJ2-7|TRBD2|.|TRBV6-5|15
CASSYVGAGLGEQYF
TGTGCCAGCAGTTACGTAGGAGCGGGACTGGGAGAGCAGTACTTC
>TRBJ2-1|TRBD2|.|TRBV18|16
CASSPRVAGGYNEQFF
TGTGCCAGCTCACCCCGGGTGGCGGGAGGCTACAATGAGCAGTTCTTC
>TRBJ1-4|.|.|TRBV7-9|15
CASSLEGTRPGKLFF
TGTGCCAGCAGCTTAGAGGGGACACGCCCTGGAAAACTGTTTTTT
>TRBJ2-1|TRBD2|once|TRBV23-1|14
CATEGGSLRDEQFF
TGCGCCACCGAGGGCGGGAGCCTTCGCGATGAGCAGTTCTTC
>TRBJ2-7|TRBD2|.|TRBV18|14
CASSPASSGNEQYF
TGTGCCAGCTCACCCGCGTCTAGCGGGAACGAGCAGTACTTC
>TRBJ2-1|.|.|TRBV4-2|15
CASSLKRDSYNEQFF
TGTGCCAGCAGCCTAAAGAGGGACTCCTACAATGAGCAGTTCTTC
>TRBJ1-2|.|.|TRBV5-1|13
CASSDDVNYGYTF
TGCGCCAGCAGCGACGACGTTAACTATGGCTACACCTTC
>TRBJ2-7|.|.|TRBV7-6|14
CASSFTGSNYEQYF
TGTGCCAGCAGCTTTACTGGTAGCAACTACGAGCAGTACTTC
>TRBJ2-3|.|.|TRBV5-1|15
CASSLGLRFTDTQYF
TGCGCCAGCAGCTTGGGTCTGCGGTTTACAGATACGCAGTATTTT
>TRBJ2-7|TRBD1|.|TRBV10-3|15
CAIRGQQTSSYEQYF
TGTGCCATCAGGGGACAGCAAACGAGCTCCTACGAGCAGTACTTC
>TRBJ2-7|.|.|TRBV9|15
CASSAGDSSSYEQYF
TGTGCCAGCAGCGCGGGGGACAGCAGCTCCTACGAGCAGTACTTC
>TRBJ2-6|.|.|TRBV11-2|17
CASSLGSAPFGANVLTF
TGTGCCAGCAGCTTAGGGTCTGCCCCCTTTGGGGCCAACGTCCTGACTTTC
>TRBJ2-7|.|.|TRBV18|13
CASSPRDVDEQYF
TGTGCCAGCTCACCAAGGGACGTGGATGAGCAGTACTTC
>TRBJ2-3|.|.|TRBV7-6|14
CASSFAGNTDTQYF
TGTGCCAGCAGCTTTGCAGGGAACACAGATACGCAGTATTTT
>TRBJ1-1|TRBD1|once|TRBV10-1|13
CASSLYTGGEAFF
TGCGCCAGCAGCCTTTATACAGGGGGCGAAGCTTTCTTT
>TRBJ2-3|.|.|TRBV2|10
CATGTDTQYF
TGTGCCACAGGCACAGATACGCAGTATTTT
>TRBJ2-7|TRBD1|.|TRBV7-9|17
CASAKPQGTGSSYEQYF
TGTGCCAGCGCTAAGCCCCAGGGGACAGGGAGCTCCTACGAGCAGTACTTC
>TRBJ1-2|.|.|TRBV5-4|13
CASSLMGVYGYTF
TGTGCCAGCAGCTTGATGGGGGTCTATGGCTACACCTTC
>TRBJ2-3|TRBD1|once|TRBV29-1|13
CSAPGQSTDTQYF
TGCAGCGCTCCGGGACAGAGCACAGATACGCAGTATTTT
>TRBJ2-7|.|.|TRBV20-1|10
CSTRVDEQYF
TGCAGTACTAGGGTCGACGAGCAGTACTTC
>TRBJ1-5|.|.|TRBV27|12
CASWGYGQPQHF
TGTGCCAGCTGGGGATATGGACAGCCCCAGCATTTT
>TRBJ2-7|.|.|TRBV29-1|11
CSVHTGAEQYF
TGCAGCGTGCATACCGGGGCCGAGCAGTACTTC
>TRBJ1-5|.|few|TRBV2|15
CASAFLRVGNQPQHF
TGTGCCAGCGCCTTTCTCAGGGTGGGCAATCAGCCCCAGCATTTT
>TRBJ2-2|.|.|TRBV4-2|11
CASEGSGELFF
TGTGCCTCAGAGGGCTCCGGGGAGCTGTTTTTT
>TRBJ2-3|TRBD2|.|TRBV30|14
CAQLIAGGTDTQYF
TGTGCCCAGCTCATAGCGGGCGGCACAGATACGCAGTATTTT
>TRBJ1-5|.|once|TRBV5-1|15
CASSLGGVGNQPQHF
TGCGCCAGCAGCTTGGGTGGGGTTGGCAATCAGCCCCAGCATTTT
>TRBJ2-1|TRBD2|.|TRBV10-1|12
CASSEAGRVQFF
TGCGCCAGCAGTGAGGCGGGGAGGGTCCAGTTCTTC
>TRBJ1-1|TRBD1|.|TRBV30|14
CALGTANMNTEAFF
TGTGCCTTAGGGACAGCCAACATGAACACTGAAGCTTTCTTT
>TRBJ2-2|.|.|TRBV2|15
CASSVLSQLAGELFF
TGTGCCAGCAGTGTTCTCTCCCAGTTGGCCGGGGAGCTGTTTTTT
>TRBJ2-7|TRBD2|.|TRBV6-1|15
CASSERSGRAHEQYF
TGTGCCAGCAGTGAACGTAGCGGGAGGGCCCACGAGCAGTACTTC
>TRBJ1-1|.|.|TRBV7-3|15
CASSLVLRTGTEAFF
TGTGCCAGCAGCTTAGTGCTACGAACGGGCACTGAAGCTTTCTTT